Shown below are 11 T cell receptor beta chains from a single sample sequenced in a study of T-cell memory formation after mild COVID-19. TCRdb called the 5' RACE reads again in MiXCR, with one record for every CDR3 protein. In the table there are some 440,000 distinct CDR3 sequences, about 23% of which are singletons. What was sequenced was PBMCs or a T cell subset sorted from them (not recorded which). The receptors originated from an adult woman who had mild COVID-19 (a few samples of this study predate the infection). Cell type and time point are not known.

This clonotype was counted a few times. This chain uses TRBV4-1 with TRBJ2-5; a weak D match, TRBD2 (5 bases). The CDR3 loop spans 14 amino acids. Looked up from germline, CDR1 is MGHRA and CDR2 is YSYEKL. The ends were cut back, 1 base at V and 7 bases at J, with 13 bases in the middle. CDR3 DNA sequence: TGCGCCAGCAGCCAAGCGGACTCTCGCGGGACCCAGTACTTC. Translating gives CASSQADSRGTQYF.

The J gene is TRBJ2-1, the V gene TRBV6-5; 10 bases align to TRBD1. With V trimmed by 3 bases and J by 4 bases, 3 bases remained unmatched. The V gene's germline CDR1 is MNHEY and CDR2 SVGAGI. The CDR3 has 15 residues. In nucleotides, the CDR3 is TGTGCCAGCAGTTATGGGGGACAGGGGTACAATGAGCAGTTCTTC. Translation gives CASSYGGQGYNEQFF.

This clonotype was seen a handful of times. In DNA, the CDR3 is TGTGCCAGCAGCCCATTAGGACAGGAGGTTGAAGCTTTCTTT. It is translated as CASSPLGQEVEAFF. The rearrangement links TRBV11-1 to TRBJ1-1; 7 bases match TRBD1. This CDR3 comprises 14 residues. Germline CDR1 SGHAT, CDR2 FQDESV (reference sequence). V shed 5 bases and J 7 bases; nucleotides not matched to a gene: 10.

This clonotype was seen a few times. The rearrangement uses TRBV20-1 and TRBJ2-5; 13 bases are a match to TRBD2. CDR1 is DFQATT, CDR2 SNEGSKA, per germline (reference sequence). The CDR3 contains 16 residues. With V trimmed by 6 bases and J by 0 bases, 7 bases remained unmatched. The CDR3 loop is CSATGTSGIHQETQYF. The CDR3 DNA follows: TGCAGTGCAACCGGGACTAGCGGGATACACCAAGAGACCCAGTACTTC.

This clonotype was detected a few times. V gene TRBV3-1 combines with J gene TRBJ2-5; tentatively, D is TRBD1 or TRBD2 (5 bases each). The CDR3 extends over 15 amino acids. V was pared by 5 bases and J by 3 bases, with 16 bases between. Germline CDR1 reads LGHDT; CDR2 reads YNNKEL (reference sequence). The CDR3, as DNA: TGTGCCAGCAGCTCCGCCGGGGCGAACAAAGAGACCCAGTACTTC. This encodes CASSSAGANKETQYF.

Only a few counts were recorded for this clonotype. This chain joins TRBV7-9 and TRBJ1-1; the match to TRBD1 covers 7 bases. The germline CDR1 and CDR2 sequences are SEHNR and FQNEAQ (reference sequence). This CDR3 region has 16 residues. V shed 4 bases and J 1 base; nucleotides not matched to a gene: 9. The CDR3 reads CASSYPRTGSNTEAFF. The DNA of the CDR3 is TGTGCCAGCAGCTACCCTAGGACAGGTTCGAACACTGAAGCTTTCTTT.

The chain employs TRBV10-3 and TRBJ2-7; D ambiguous. V was pared by 2 bases and J by 4 bases, with 6 bases between. Germline V gene sequence: CDR1 ENHRY, CDR2 SYGVKD. The CDR3 is 12 residues long. CDR3 region: CAISENGYEQYF. As DNA, the CDR3 is TGTGCCATCAGTGAGAATGGGTACGAGCAGTACTTC.

This clonotype was counted once. The chain uses TRBV5-1 and TRBJ1-1; D gene ambiguous. Germline V CDR1 and CDR2: SGHRS, YFSETQ. The CDR3 covers 14 residues. V was cut by 0 bases and J by 3 bases, with 9 bases left in between. The chain's CDR3 is CASSLDEGYTEAFF. For the CDR3, the DNA is TGCGCCAGCAGCTTGGATGAGGGATACACTGAAGCTTTCTTT.

The chain joins TRBV5-5 to TRBJ2-7; D could derive from TRBD1 or TRBD2 (5 bases each). The CDR3 length is 16 residues. V lost 6 bases, J lost 6 bases, and 25 bases lay in between. Germline loops: CDR1 SGHKS, CDR2 YYEKEE (reference sequence). The CDR3 DNA follows: TGTGCCAGCAATCCGGCAAGGTCAGGGACCCTCTTCGAGCAGTACTTC. This codes for CASNPARSGTLFEQYF.

The J gene is TRBJ1-1, the V gene TRBV19; D is undetermined. Germline V gene data show CDR1 as LNHDA and CDR2 as SQIVND (reference sequence). The CDR3 has 14 amino acids. Trimming took 7 bases from V and 3 from J, leaving 15 bases between them. In DNA form, the CDR3 reads TGTGCCAGTATCTCCACCGGGAGGTACACTGAAGCTTTCTTT. As protein: CASISTGRYTEAFF.

Only a few counts were recorded for this clonotype. V usage is TRBV5-4 and J usage is TRBJ2-3; 9 bases agree with TRBD2. The CDR3 is made up of 16 amino acids. Germline lookup yields CDR1 SGHNT and CDR2 YYREEE (reference sequence). The V gene end was trimmed by 6 bases and the J gene end by 0 bases; junction bases not matched to a gene: 8. CDR3 nucleotides: TGTGCCAGCATGCGGACTAGCGTCCATAGCACAGATACGCAGTATTTT. The encoded protein is CASMRTSVHSTDTQYF.